This entry lists 19 T cell receptor beta chains sequenced from one sample in a study of CDR3 diversity in severe acne. TCRdb independently ran MiXCR on the PCR reads; one entry per CDR3 protein. Here the sample spans more than 80,000 distinct CDR3 sequences, around 50% being singletons. Sequencing was performed on blood. These receptors were taken from a male donor with severe acne vulgaris.

The V and J genes are TRBV5-4 and TRBJ2-7, with 14 bases lining up with TRBD2. There are 14 residues in the CDR3. Germline CDR1 SGHNT, CDR2 YYREEE (reference sequence). The ends lost 6 bases at V and 7 bases at J; junction bases unmatched: 6. The CDR3 region is CASTGTSGSGEQYF. CDR3 nucleotides: TGTGCCAGCACCGGGACTAGCGGGAGTGGGGAGCAGTACTTC.

The chain joins TRBV11-2 to TRBJ1-3; a weak D match, TRBD1 (5 bases). CDR3 length equals 17 residues. The V and J ends lost 8 bases and 0 bases respectively, with 20 bases between them. Germline CDR1 is SGHAT and CDR2 is FQNNGV. CDR3 bases: TGTGCCAGCGGATCCCCGGGACGGATATACTCTGGAAACACCATATATTTT. Its translation: CASGSPGRIYSGNTIYF.

Written as DNA, the CDR3 is TGTGCCAGCAGCTTGCCGGAAAGCAACTATGGCTACACCTTC. Amino acids: CASSLPESNYGYTF. The gene calls are TRBV11-2 and TRBJ1-2; no clear D gene. Trimming shortened V by 3 bases and J by 2 bases, and 10 bases separated the two germline ends. This CDR3 spans 14 amino acids. Germline CDR1 is SGHAT and CDR2 is FQNNGV.

At least ten counts were recorded for this clonotype. The chain joins TRBV7-9 to TRBJ1-2; no definite D call. Per germline, CDR1 SEHNR and CDR2 FQNEAQ (reference sequence). The CDR3 has 15 residues. V was shortened by 4 bases and J by 6 bases, with 18 bases between the two germline ends. CDR3 region: CASSSTAREAHGYTF. For the CDR3, the DNA is TGTGCCAGCAGCTCCACCGCAAGGGAAGCGCATGGCTACACCTTC.

This clonotype was recorded at least ten times. This chain joins TRBV9 and TRBJ2-3, with TRBD1 matching 8 bases. Germline V CDR1 and CDR2: SGDLS, YYNGEE. The CDR3 length is 21 residues. Germline trimming cut 3 bases from V and 0 bases from J; bases unmatched to any gene: 21. DNA of the CDR3: TGTGCCAGCAGCGACCGAGGAATTGGTGATGGACAGGGCCCTAGCACAGATACGCAGTATTTT. Translated: CASSDRGIGDGQGPSTDTQYF.

Of note for this clonotype: This may come from a read error, since a much larger clone is one base off. The rearrangement uses TRBV20-1 and TRBJ2-1; D unclear. The CDR3 totals 12 residues. Germline V gene sequence: CDR1 DFQATT, CDR2 SNEGSKA (reference sequence). V shed 0 bases and J shed 7 bases, with 7 bases lying between them. CDR3 protein: CSAREAENEQFF. CDR3 bases: TGCAGTGCTAGAGAGGCGGAGAATGAGCAGTTCTTC.

The chain uses TRBV24-1 and TRBJ2-3, with TRBD2 matching 8 bases. The V and J ends lost 3 bases and 4 bases, in that order; junction bases with no gene match: 5. Germline V gene data show CDR1 as KGHDR and CDR2 as SFDVKD. The CDR3 is made up of 15 amino acids. The CDR3 sequence is CATSDLSGSSDTQYF. The CDR3 nucleotides read TGTGCCACCAGTGATCTAAGCGGGAGCTCAGATACGCAGTATTTT.

The chain recombines TRBV19 with TRBJ2-7, with 8 bases matching TRBD1. The V gene end was trimmed by 5 bases and the J gene end by 3 bases; junction bases not matched to a gene: 9. Germline values: CDR1 LNHDA, CDR2 SQIVND (reference sequence). The CDR3 is 15 residues long. CDR3 in amino acids: CASSPTPDRVYEQYF. CDR3 bases: TGTGCCAGTAGTCCAACCCCGGACAGGGTCTACGAGCAGTACTTC.

This clonotype was found a few times. This chain joins TRBV5-6 and TRBJ1-5, with 7 bases that match TRBD1. The CDR3 length is 15 residues. From germline, CDR1 is SGHDT and CDR2 YYEEEE. V lost 1 base and J lost 1; bases outside the gene matches: 2. The CDR3 region is CASSLTGVSNQPQHF. The CDR3 coding sequence is TGTGCCAGCAGCTTGACAGGGGTGAGCAATCAGCCCCAGCATTTT.

The chain couples TRBV25-1 to TRBJ1-1; maybe TRBD1 (6 bases). Germline loops: CDR1 MGHDK, CDR2 SYGVNS. There are 14 residues in the CDR3. V was pared by 6 bases and J by 4 bases, with 15 bases between. The CDR3: CASSATGFGTEAFF. CDR3 DNA sequence: TGTGCCAGCAGCGCGACAGGTTTTGGCACTGAAGCTTTCTTT.

CDR3 residues: CASSEIEGQAYGYTF. The CDR3 bases are TGTGCCAGCAGTGAAATTGAAGGACAAGCCTATGGCTACACCTTC. The rearrangement joins TRBV6-1 to TRBJ1-2, with D maybe TRBD1 (5 bases). This CDR3 has 15 amino acids. The V end lost 2 bases, the J end lost 4 bases, and 14 bases lay between the germline ends. CDR1 and CDR2 from the germline V gene are MNHNS and SASEGT.

At least ten counts were recorded for this clonotype. The chain has TRBV7-3 and TRBJ2-1, with 7 bases identical to TRBD1. Germline CDR1 SGHTA, CDR2 FQGTGA. The CDR3 runs 14 residues. With V trimmed by 5 bases and J by 12 bases, 13 bases remained unmatched. CDR3 amino acids: CASSPTRQGNSQFF. DNA of the CDR3: TGTGCCAGCAGCCCAACCAGACAGGGAAATTCGCAGTTCTTC.

In the case of this clonotype: Just one base apart from a much larger clone, this may be a read error. J is TRBJ2-7 and V is TRBV7-6; a possible D gene is TRBD2 (6 bases). CDR1 is SGHVS and CDR2 is FNYEAQ in the germline V gene. CDR3 length: 17 residues. The ends were cut back, 4 bases at V and 7 bases at J, with 26 bases in the middle. This chain's CDR3 is CASSSSEGLLKGNEQYF. DNA of the CDR3: TGTGCCAGCAGCTCGAGCGAGGGACTCCTGAAGGGGAATGAGCAGTACTTC. Complete variable domain (other parts from reference TRBV7-6 and TRBJ2-7): GAGVSQSPRYKVTKRGQDVALRCDPISGHVSLYWYRQALGQGPEFLTYFNYEAQQDKSGLPNDRFSAERPEGSISTLTIQRTEQRDSAMYRCASSSSEGLLKGNEQYFGPGTRLTVT.

The chain employs TRBV11-2 and TRBJ1-5, with D possibly matching TRBD1 (5 bases). This CDR3 contains 15 residues. CDR1 and CDR2 (germline): SGHAT, FQNNGV. V shed 4 bases and J shed 4 bases, with 14 bases lying between them. The CDR3 reads CASSSEDTRNQPQHF. For the CDR3, the DNA is TGTGCCAGCAGCTCCGAGGACACCAGGAATCAGCCCCAGCATTTT.

This clonotype was recorded many times. This chain links TRBV5-1 with TRBJ2-1; D is unresolved. V lost 0 bases, J lost 4 bases, and 11 bases lay in between. CDR3 length equals 15 residues. Germline assignment: CDR1 SGHRS and CDR2 YFSETQ. The CDR3 reads CASSLVGGDYNEQFF. DNA for the CDR3: TGCGCCAGCAGCTTGGTCGGCGGAGATTACAATGAGCAGTTCTTC.

As to this clonotype: The conserved final phenylalanine or tryptophan is absent from the CDR3, which likely points to a read error. No DNA is shown, since the ends of the CDR3 on it are uncertain; the CDR3 is the one TCRdb lists. The gene calls are TRBV7-6 and TRBJ1-1. The germline V gene encodes CDR1 SGHVS and CDR2 FNYEAQ. Ends included, the CDR3 has 16 residues. CDR3 region: CASSKQGPTMATPSVR.

Judged by abundance, this clonotype is medium-sized. The chain is built from TRBV10-3 and TRBJ1-5; maybe TRBD1 (5 bases). The CDR3 is made up of 14 amino acids. Germline V gene sequence: CDR1 ENHRY, CDR2 SYGVKD. V was trimmed by 4 bases and J by 0 bases, leaving 7 bases between them. As DNA, the CDR3 is TGTGCCATCAGTGCCGGGGGTAGCAATCAGCCCCAGCATTTT. As protein: CAISAGGSNQPQHF.

V gene TRBV19 combines with J gene TRBJ2-7; D is unclear. Germline CDR1 reads LNHDA; CDR2 reads SQIVND (reference sequence). With 10 bases removed from V and 3 bases from J, the gap between germline ends came to 28 bases. The CDR3 loop spans 17 amino acids. The CDR3 reads CATTPAGPSVGNYEQYF. The CDR3 nucleotides are TGTGCCACCACCCCCGCCGGCCCGTCGGTAGGAAACTACGAGCAGTACTTC.

This chain connects TRBV11-1 to TRBJ2-5, with TRBD1 matching 11 bases. The J call is uncertain, as TRBJ2-7 better fits the DNA end. Germline CDR1 reads SGHAT; CDR2 reads FQDESV (reference sequence). CDR3 length: 15 residues. The CDR3 reads CASSPGQGAWYEQYF. For the CDR3, the DNA is TGTGCCAGCAGCCCCGGACAGGGGGCTTGGTACGAGCAGTACTTC.